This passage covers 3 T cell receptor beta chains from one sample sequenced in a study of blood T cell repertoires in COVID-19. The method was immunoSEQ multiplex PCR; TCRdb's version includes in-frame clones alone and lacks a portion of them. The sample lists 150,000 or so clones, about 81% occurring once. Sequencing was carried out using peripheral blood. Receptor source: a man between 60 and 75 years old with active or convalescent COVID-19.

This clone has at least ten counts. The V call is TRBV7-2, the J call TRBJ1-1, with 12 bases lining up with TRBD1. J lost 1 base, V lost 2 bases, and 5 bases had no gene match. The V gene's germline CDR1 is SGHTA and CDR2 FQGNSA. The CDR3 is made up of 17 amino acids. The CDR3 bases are TGTGCCAGCAGCTTAAGGGGACAGGGGGCGCGGAACACTGAAGCTTTCTTT. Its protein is CASSLRGQGARNTEAFF.

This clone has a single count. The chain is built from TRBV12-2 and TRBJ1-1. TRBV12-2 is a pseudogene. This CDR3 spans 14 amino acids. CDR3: CASRLPNLITEAFF. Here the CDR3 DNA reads TGTGCAAGTCGCTTACCCAACTTGATCACTGAAGCTTTCTTT.

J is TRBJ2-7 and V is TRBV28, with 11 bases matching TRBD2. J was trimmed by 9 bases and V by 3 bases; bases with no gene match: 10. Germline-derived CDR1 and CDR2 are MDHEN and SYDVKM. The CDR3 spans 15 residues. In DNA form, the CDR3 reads TGTGCCAGCAGTTTGTCTAGCGGGAGGATGCTAGCGCAGTACTTC. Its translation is CASSLSSGRMLAQYF.